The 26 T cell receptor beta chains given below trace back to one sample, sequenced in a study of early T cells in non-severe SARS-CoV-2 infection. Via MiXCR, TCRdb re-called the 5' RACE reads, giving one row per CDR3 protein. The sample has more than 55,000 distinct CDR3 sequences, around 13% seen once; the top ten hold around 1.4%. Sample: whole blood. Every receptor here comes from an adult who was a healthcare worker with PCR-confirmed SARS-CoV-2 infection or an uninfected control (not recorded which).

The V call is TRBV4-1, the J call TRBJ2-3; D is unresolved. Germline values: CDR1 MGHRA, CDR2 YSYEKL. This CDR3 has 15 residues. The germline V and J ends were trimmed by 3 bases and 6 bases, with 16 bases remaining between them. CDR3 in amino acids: CASSQEPTWLDTQYF. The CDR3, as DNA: TGCGCCAGCAGCCAGGAGCCGACATGGCTCGATACGCAGTATTTT.

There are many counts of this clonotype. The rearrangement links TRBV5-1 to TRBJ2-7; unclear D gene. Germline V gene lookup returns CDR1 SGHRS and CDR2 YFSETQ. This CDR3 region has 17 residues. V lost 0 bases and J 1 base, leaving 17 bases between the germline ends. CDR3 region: CASSLASSPDRSYEQYF. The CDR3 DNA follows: TGCGCCAGCAGCTTGGCCAGTTCGCCCGATCGTTCCTACGAGCAGTACTTC.

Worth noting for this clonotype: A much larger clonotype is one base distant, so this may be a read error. In nucleotides, the CDR3 is TGTGCCAGCAGCCTTCGGTGGGACAAACCTCTCGACGACCAGTACTTC. Its translation: CASSLRWDKPLDDQYF. V and J are TRBV7-9 and TRBJ2-7, with D perhaps matching TRBD1 (6 bases). CDR3 size: 16 residues. CDR1 and CDR2 from the germline V gene are SEHNR and FQNEAQ (reference sequence).

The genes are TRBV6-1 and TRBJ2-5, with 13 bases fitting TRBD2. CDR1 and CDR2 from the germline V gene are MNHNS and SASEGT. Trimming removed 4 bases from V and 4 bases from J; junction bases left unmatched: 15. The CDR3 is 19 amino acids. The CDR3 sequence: CASSARLAGGTGLRETQYF. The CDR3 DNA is TGTGCCAGCAGTGCCCGACTAGCGGGGGGTACGGGCCTCAGAGAGACCCAGTACTTC.

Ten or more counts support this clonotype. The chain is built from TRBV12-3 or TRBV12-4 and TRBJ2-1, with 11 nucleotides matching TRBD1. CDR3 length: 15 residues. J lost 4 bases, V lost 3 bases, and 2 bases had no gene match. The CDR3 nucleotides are TGTGCCAGCAGTTTGGGACAGGGGGTATACAATGAGCAGTTCTTC. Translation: CASSLGQGVYNEQFF.

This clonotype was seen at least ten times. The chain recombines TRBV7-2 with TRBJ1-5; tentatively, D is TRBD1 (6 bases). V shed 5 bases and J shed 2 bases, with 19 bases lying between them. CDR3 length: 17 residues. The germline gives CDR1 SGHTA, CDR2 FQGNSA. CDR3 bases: TGTGCCAGCAGCAAGCTTCGACAGGACTGGCGCAATCAGCCCCAGCATTTT. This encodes CASSKLRQDWRNQPQHF.

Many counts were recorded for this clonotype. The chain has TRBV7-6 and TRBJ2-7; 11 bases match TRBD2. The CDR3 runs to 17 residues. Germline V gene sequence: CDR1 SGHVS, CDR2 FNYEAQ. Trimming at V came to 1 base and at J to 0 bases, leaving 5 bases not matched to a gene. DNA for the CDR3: TGTGCCAGCAGCTTAGGAGCGCTAGCGGGGGGCTCCTACGAGCAGTACTTC. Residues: CASSLGALAGGSYEQYF.

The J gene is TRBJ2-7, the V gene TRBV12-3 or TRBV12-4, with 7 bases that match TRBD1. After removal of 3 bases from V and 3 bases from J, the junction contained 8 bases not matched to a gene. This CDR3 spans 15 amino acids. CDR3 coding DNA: TGTGCCAGCAGTTTGGGAACAGGGGCCAACTACGAGCAGTACTTC. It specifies CASSLGTGANYEQYF.

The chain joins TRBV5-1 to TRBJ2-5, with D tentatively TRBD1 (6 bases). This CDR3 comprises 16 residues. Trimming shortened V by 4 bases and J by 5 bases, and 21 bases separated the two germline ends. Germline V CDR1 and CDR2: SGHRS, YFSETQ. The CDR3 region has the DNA TGCGCCAGCAGCGGTGATGGGGGCCGGCCCCTGGAGACCCAGTACTTC. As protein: CASSGDGGRPLETQYF.

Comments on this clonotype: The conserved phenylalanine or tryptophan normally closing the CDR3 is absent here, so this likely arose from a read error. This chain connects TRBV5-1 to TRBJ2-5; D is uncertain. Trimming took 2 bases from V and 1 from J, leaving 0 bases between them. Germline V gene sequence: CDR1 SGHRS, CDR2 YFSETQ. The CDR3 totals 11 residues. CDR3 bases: TGCGCCAGCAGCTTCCAAGAGACCCAGTACTCC. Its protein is CASSFQETQYS.

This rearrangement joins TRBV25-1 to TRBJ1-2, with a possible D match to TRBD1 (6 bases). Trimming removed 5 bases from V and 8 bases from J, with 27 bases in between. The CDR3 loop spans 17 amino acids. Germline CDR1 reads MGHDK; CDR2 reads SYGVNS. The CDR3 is CASSPTIGGAGRRGYTF. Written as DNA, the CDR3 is TGTGCCAGCAGTCCAACCATCGGGGGCGCAGGGAGGCGCGGCTACACCTTC.

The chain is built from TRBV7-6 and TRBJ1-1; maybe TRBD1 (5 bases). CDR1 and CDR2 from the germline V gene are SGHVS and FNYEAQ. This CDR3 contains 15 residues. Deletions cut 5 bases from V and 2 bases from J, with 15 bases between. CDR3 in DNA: TGTGCCAGCAGCACAGGCGATGGGGGAAACACTGAAGCTTTCTTT. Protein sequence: CASSTGDGGNTEAFF.

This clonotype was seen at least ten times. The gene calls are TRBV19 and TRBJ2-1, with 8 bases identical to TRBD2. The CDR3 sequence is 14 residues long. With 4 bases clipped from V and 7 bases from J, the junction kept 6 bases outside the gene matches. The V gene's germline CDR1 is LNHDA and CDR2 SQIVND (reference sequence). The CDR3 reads CASSSVAGPNEQFF. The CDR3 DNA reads TGTGCCAGTAGTAGTGTAGCGGGACCTAATGAGCAGTTCTTC.

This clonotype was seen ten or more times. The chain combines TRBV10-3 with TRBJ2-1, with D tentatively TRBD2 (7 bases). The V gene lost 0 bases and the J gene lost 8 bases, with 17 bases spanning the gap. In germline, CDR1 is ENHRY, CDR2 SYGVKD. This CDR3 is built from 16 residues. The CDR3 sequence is CAISESSGGLPDEQFF. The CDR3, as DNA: TGTGCCATCAGTGAGTCATCGGGGGGCCTCCCGGATGAGCAGTTCTTC.

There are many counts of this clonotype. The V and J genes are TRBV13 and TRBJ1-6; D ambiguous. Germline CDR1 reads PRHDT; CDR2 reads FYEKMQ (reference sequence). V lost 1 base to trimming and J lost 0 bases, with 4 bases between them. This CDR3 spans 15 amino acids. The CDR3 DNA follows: TGTGCCAGCAGCTTAGCAAGCTCCTATAATTCACCCCTCCACTTT. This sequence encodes CASSLASSYNSPLHF. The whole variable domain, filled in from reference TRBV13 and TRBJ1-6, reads AAGVIQSPRHLIKEKRETATLKCYPIPRHDTVYWYQQGPGQDPQFLISFYEKMQSDKGSIPDRFSAQQFSDYHSELNMSSLELGDSALYFCASSLASSYNSPLHFGNGTRLTVT.

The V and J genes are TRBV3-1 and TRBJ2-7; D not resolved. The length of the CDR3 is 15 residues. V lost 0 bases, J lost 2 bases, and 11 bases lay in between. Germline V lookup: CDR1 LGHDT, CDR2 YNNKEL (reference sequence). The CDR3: CASSQDMSITYEQYF. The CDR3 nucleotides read TGTGCCAGCAGCCAAGATATGTCCATTACCTACGAGCAGTACTTC.

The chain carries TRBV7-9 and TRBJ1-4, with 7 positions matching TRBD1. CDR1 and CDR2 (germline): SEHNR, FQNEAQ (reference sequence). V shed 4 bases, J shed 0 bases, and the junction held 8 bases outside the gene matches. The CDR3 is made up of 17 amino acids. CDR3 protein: CASSSGTVKATNEKLFF. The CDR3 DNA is TGTGCCAGCAGCTCTGGGACAGTCAAAGCAACTAATGAAAAACTGTTTTTT.

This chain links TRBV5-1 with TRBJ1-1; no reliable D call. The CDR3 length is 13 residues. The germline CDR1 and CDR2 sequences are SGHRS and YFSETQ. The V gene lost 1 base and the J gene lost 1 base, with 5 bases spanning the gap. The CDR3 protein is CASSLWGNTEAFF. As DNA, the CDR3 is TGCGCCAGCAGCTTGTGGGGGAACACTGAAGCTTTCTTT.

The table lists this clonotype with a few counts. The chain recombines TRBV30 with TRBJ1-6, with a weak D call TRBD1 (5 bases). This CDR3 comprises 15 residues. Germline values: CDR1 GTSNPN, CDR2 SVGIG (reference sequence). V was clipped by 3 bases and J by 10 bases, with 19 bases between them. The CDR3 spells CAWRRDPAVGSPLHF. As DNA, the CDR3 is TGTGCCTGGAGACGGGACCCAGCGGTTGGATCACCCCTCCACTTT. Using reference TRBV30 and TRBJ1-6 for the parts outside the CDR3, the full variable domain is SQTIHQWPATLVQPVGSPLSLECTVEGTSNPNLYWYRQAAGRGLQLLFYSVGIGQISSEVPQNLSASRPQDRQFILSSKKLLLSDSGFYLCAWRRDPAVGSPLHFGNGTRLTVT.

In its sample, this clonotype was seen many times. This chain's CDR3 is CASSGRGNSGFGYTF. The CDR3 coding sequence is TGCGCCAGCAGCGGAAGGGGAAACAGTGGTTTCGGCTACACCTTC. J is TRBJ1-2 and V is TRBV5-1, with D possibly TRBD1 on 5 matching bases. This CDR3 has 15 residues. V was shortened by 4 bases and J by 8 bases, with 21 bases between the two germline ends. Germline loops: CDR1 SGHRS, CDR2 YFSETQ.

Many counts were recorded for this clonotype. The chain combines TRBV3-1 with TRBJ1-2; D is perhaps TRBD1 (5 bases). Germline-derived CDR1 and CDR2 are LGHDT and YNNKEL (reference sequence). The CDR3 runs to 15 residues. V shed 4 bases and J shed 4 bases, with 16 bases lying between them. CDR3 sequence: CASSPGGGDGYGYTF. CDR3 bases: TGTGCCAGCAGCCCGGGGGGTGGGGACGGCTATGGCTACACCTTC.

This chain's CDR3 is CASSFLQKPDTQYF. Here the CDR3 DNA reads TGTGCCAGCAGCTTCCTTCAAAAGCCAGATACGCAGTATTTT. The chain employs TRBV7-9 and TRBJ2-3; D unresolved. CDR3 length equals 14 residues. Trimming removed 3 bases at V and 4 bases at J, with 11 bases between. Germline CDR1 and CDR2: SEHNR and FQNEAQ (reference sequence).

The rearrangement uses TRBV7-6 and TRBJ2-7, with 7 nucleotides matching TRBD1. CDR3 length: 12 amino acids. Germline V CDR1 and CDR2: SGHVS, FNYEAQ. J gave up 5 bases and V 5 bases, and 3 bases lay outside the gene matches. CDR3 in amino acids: CASSLDRDEQYF. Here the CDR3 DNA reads TGTGCCAGCAGCCTCGACAGGGACGAGCAGTACTTC.

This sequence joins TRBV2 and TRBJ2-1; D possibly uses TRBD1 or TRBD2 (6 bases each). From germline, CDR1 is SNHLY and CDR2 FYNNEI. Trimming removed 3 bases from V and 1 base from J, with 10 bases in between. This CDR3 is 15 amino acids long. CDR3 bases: TGTGCCAGCAGTGAGGAGGGGGGTTCCTACAATGAGCAGTTCTTC. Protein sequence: CASSEEGGSYNEQFF. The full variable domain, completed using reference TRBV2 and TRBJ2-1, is EPEVTQTPSHQVTQMGQEVILRCVPISNHLYFYWYRQILGQKVEFLVSFYNNEISEKSEIFDDQFSVERPDGSNFTLKIRSTKLEDSAMYFCASSEEGGSYNEQFFGPGTRLTVL.

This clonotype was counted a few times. CDR3 residues: CASSVRDRTGVSNQPQHF. CDR3 DNA: TGTGCCAGCTCCGTTCGTGACAGGACCGGAGTGAGCAATCAGCCCCAGCATTTT. This chain connects TRBV18 to TRBJ1-5; D may be TRBD1 (6 bases). The germline V gene has CDR1 KGHSH and CDR2 LQKENI. V was clipped by 6 bases and J by 1 base, with 22 bases between them. CDR3 length: 18 amino acids.

In DNA, the CDR3 is TGTGCCAGCAGCGTAGCCGGGGGCTCCTATAATTCACCCCTCCACTTT. Translating gives CASSVAGGSYNSPLHF. This chain uses TRBV9 with TRBJ1-6; D possibly corresponds to TRBD1 (5 bases). Germline lookup yields CDR1 SGDLS and CDR2 YYNGEE. V dropped 0 bases and J dropped 0 bases, with 7 bases sitting between them. CDR3 size: 16 residues.